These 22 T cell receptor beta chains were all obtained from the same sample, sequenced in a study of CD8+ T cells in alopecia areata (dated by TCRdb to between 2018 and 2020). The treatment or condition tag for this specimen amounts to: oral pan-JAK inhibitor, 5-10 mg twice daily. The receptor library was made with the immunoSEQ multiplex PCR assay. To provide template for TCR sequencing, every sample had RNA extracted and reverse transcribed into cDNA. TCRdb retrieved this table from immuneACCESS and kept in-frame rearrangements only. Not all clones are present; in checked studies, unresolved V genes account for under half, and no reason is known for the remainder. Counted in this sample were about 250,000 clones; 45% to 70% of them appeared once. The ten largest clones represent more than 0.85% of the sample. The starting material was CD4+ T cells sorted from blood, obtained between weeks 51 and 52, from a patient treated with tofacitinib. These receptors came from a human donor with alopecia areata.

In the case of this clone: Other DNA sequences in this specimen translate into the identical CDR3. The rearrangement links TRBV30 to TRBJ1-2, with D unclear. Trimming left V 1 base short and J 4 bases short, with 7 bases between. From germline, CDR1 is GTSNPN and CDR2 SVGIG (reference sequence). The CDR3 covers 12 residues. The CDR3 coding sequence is TGTGCCTGGAGTGGAGGGAGCTATGGCTACACCTTC. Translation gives CAWSGGSYGYTF.

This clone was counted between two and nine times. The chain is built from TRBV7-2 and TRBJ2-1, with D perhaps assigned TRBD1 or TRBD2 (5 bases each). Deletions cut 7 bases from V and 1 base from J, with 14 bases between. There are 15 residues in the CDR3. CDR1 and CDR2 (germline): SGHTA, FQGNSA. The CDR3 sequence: CASTLGWGSYNEQFF. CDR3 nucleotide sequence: TGTGCCAGCACCCTAGGCTGGGGGTCCTACAATGAGCAGTTCTTC.

The CDR3 reads CASKRSGANVLTF. CDR3 nucleotide sequence: TGTGCCAGCAAGCGCTCTGGGGCCAACGTCCTGACTTTC. The chain recombines TRBV6-1 with TRBJ2-6; D not resolved. Looked up from germline, CDR1 is MNHNS and CDR2 is SASEGT. V lost 7 bases and J 0 bases, leaving 4 bases between the germline ends. The CDR3 totals 13 residues.

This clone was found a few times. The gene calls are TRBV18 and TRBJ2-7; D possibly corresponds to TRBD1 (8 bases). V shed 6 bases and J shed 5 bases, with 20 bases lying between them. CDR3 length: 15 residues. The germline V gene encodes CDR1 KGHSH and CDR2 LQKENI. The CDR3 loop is CASSFGQGGSDEQYF. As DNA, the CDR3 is TGTGCCAGCTCTTTCGGACAGGGAGGGTCCGACGAGCAGTACTTC. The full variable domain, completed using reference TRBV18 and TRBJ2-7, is NAGVMQNPRHLVRRRGQEARLRCSPMKGHSHVYWYRQLPEEGLKFMVYLQKENIIDESGMPKERFSAEFPKEGPSILRIQQVVRGDSAAYFCASSFGQGGSDEQYFGPGTRLTVT.

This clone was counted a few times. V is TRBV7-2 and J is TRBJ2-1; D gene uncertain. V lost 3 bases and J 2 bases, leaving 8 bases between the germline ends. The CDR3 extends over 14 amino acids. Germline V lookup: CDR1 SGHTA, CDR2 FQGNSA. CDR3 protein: CASSFSGPYNEQFF. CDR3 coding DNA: TGTGCCAGCAGCTTTTCTGGGCCCTACAATGAGCAGTTCTTC.

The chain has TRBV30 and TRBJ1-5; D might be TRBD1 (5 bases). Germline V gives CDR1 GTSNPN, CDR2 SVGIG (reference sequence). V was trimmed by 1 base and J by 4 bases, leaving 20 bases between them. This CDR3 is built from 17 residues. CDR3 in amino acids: CAWSELVWQGGNQPQHF. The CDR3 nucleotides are TGTGCCTGGAGTGAGCTTGTTTGGCAGGGAGGTAATCAGCCCCAGCATTTT. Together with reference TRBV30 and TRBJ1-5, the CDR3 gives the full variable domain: SQTIHQWPATLVQPVGSPLSLECTVEGTSNPNLYWYRQAAGRGLQLLFYSVGIGQISSEVPQNLSASRPQDRQFILSSKKLLLSDSGFYLCAWSELVWQGGNQPQHFGDGTRLSIL.

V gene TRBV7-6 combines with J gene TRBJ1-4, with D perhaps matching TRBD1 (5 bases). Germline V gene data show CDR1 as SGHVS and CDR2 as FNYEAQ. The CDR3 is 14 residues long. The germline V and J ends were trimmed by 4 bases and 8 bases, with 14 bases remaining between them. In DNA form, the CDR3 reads TGTGCCAGCAGCTCGGGGCAGATTGCGGAAAAACTGTTTTTT. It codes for CASSSGQIAEKLFF.

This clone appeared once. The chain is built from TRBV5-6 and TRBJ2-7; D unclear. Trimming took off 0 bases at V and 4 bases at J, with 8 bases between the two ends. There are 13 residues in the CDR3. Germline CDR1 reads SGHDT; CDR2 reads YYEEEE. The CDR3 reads CASSLAPPYEQYF. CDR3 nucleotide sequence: TGTGCCAGCAGCTTGGCGCCCCCTTACGAGCAGTACTTC.

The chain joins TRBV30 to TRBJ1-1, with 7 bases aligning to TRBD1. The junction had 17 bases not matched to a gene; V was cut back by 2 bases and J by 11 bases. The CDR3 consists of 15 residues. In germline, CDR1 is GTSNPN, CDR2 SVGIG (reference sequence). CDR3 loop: CAWSREGASSSAAFF. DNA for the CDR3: TGTGCCTGGAGTCGAGAGGGGGCCTCCTCGAGCGCTGCTTTCTTT. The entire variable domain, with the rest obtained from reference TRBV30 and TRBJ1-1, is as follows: SQTIHQWPATLVQPVGSPLSLECTVEGTSNPNLYWYRQAAGRGLQLLFYSVGIGQISSEVPQNLSASRPQDRQFILSSKKLLLSDSGFYLCAWSREGASSSAAFFGQGTRLTVV.

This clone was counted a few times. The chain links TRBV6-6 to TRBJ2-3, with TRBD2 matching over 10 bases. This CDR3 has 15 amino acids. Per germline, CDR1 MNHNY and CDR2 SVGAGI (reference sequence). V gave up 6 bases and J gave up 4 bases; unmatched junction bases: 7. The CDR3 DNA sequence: TGTGCCAGCAGGGCGAGACTAGCGGGTTCAGATACGCAGTATTTT. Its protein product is CASRARLAGSDTQYF.

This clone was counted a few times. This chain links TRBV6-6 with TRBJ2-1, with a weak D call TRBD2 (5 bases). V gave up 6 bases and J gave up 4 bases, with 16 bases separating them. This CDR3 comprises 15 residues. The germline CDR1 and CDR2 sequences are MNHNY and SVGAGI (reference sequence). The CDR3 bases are TGTGCCAGCAGCCCCGAGGAGGCCGAGTACAATGAGCAGTTCTTC. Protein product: CASSPEEAEYNEQFF.

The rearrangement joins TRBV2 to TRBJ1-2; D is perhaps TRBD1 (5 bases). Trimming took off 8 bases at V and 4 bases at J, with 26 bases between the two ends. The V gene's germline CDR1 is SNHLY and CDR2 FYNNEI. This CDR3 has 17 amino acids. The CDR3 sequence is CASPRTGGTPIGYGYTF. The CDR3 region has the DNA TGTGCCAGCCCCCGAACGGGGGGAACCCCTATCGGCTATGGCTACACCTTC. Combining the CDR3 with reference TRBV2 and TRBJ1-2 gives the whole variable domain EPEVTQTPSHQVTQMGQEVILRCVPISNHLYFYWYRQILGQKVEFLVSFYNNEISEKSEIFDDQFSVERPDGSNFTLKIRSTKLEDSAMYFCASPRTGGTPIGYGYTFGSGTRLTVV.

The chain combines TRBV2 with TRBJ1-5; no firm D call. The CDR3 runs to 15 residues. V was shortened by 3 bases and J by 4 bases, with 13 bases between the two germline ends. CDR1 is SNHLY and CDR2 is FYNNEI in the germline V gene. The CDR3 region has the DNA TGTGCCAGCAGTGATAAGGAGGGTAGGAATCAGCCCCAGCATTTT. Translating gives CASSDKEGRNQPQHF.

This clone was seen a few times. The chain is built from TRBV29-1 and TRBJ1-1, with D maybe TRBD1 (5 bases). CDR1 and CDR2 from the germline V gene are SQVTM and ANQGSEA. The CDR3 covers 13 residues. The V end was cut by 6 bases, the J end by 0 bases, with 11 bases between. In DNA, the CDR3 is TGCAGCGTCGTGGGACGGCTGAACACTGAAGCTTTCTTT. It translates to CSVVGRLNTEAFF.

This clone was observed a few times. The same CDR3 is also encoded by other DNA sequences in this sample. This chain's CDR3 is CSVLGGNIQYF. CDR3 DNA sequence: TGCAGCGTTCTAGGAGGAAACATTCAGTACTTC. V is TRBV29-1 and J is TRBJ2-4; perhaps TRBD2 as D (5 bases). Germline loops: CDR1 SQVTM, CDR2 ANQGSEA. V lost 5 bases and J 6 bases, leaving 8 bases between the germline ends. CDR3 length: 11 amino acids.

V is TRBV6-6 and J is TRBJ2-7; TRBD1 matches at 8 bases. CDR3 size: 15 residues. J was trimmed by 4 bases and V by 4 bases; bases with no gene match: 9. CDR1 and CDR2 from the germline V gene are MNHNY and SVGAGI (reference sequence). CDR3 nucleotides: TGTGCCAGCAGTTTTACCGACAGGGGACAGTACGAGCAGTACTTC. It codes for CASSFTDRGQYEQYF.

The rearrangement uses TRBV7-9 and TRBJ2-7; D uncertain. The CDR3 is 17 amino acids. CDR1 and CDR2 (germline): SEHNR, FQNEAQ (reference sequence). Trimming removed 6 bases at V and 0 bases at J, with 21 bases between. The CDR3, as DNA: TGTGCCAGCAGGTGCCCCGTGCGAGCGAGAAACTCCTACGAGCAGTACTTC. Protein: CASRCPVRARNSYEQYF.

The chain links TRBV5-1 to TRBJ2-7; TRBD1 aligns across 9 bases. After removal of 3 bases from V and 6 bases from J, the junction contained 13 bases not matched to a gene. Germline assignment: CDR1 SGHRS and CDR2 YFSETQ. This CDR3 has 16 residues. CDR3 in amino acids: CASSSIPGQGSFEQYF. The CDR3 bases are TGCGCCAGCAGCTCGATCCCGGGACAGGGTAGCTTCGAGCAGTACTTC.

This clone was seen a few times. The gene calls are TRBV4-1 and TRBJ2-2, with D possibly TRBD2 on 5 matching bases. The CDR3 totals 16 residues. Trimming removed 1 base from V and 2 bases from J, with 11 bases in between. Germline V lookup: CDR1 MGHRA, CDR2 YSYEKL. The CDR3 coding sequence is TGCGCCAGCAGCCAAGTCTGGCCGGGAAACACCGGGGAGCTGTTTTTT. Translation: CASSQVWPGNTGELFF.

The chain's CDR3 is CASSLGRTSNYGYTF. DNA of the CDR3: TGTGCCAGCAGCTTAGGAAGAACATCTAACTATGGCTACACCTTC. This chain uses TRBV7-9 with TRBJ1-2; D uncertain. The CDR3 is 15 residues long. Per the germline V gene, CDR1 is SEHNR and CDR2 is FQNEAQ (reference sequence). V was shortened by 1 base and J by 0 bases, with 9 bases between the two germline ends. Together with reference TRBV7-9 and TRBJ1-2, the CDR3 gives the full variable domain: DTGVSQNPRHKITKRGQNVTFRCDPISEHNRLYWYRQTLGQGPEFLTYFQNEAQLEKSRLLSDRFSAERPKGSFSTLEIQRTEQGDSAMYLCASSLGRTSNYGYTFGSGTRLTVV.

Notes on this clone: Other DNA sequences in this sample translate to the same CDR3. The CDR3 here is CASSYSGVSYEQYF. DNA for the CDR3: TGTGCCAGCAGTTACTCTGGGGTCTCCTACGAGCAGTACTTC. The gene calls are TRBV6-5 and TRBJ2-7; the D is unclear. V was trimmed by 0 bases and J by 0 bases, leaving 6 bases between them. The CDR3 contains 14 residues. Looked up from germline, CDR1 is MNHEY and CDR2 is SVGAGI.

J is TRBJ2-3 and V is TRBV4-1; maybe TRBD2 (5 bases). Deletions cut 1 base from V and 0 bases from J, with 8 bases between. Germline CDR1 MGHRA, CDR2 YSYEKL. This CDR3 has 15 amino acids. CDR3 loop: CASSQAGRSTDTQYF. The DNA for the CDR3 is TGCGCCAGCAGCCAAGCGGGGAGAAGCACAGATACGCAGTATTTT.